These 2 T cell receptor beta chains were sequenced from one sample in a study of T cells in Graves' hyperthyroidism and ophthalmopathy. Amplification of TCR beta CDR3 regions used RNA as the template. Researchers ran a first-round RT-PCR on the TCR CDR3 using the HTBI primer set. TCRdb called the multiplex PCR reads again in MiXCR, with one record for every CDR3 protein. The sample consists of some 580,000 distinct CDR3 sequences, roughly a sixth of them appearing once. The sample was blood. These receptors were obtained from a woman aged 40 to 50 with Graves' ophthalmopathy.

The CDR3 loop is CAISGSPAVGAGVADTQYF. Here the CDR3 DNA reads TGTGCCATCAGTGGGTCCCCCGCCGTGGGAGCGGGGGTGGCAGATACGCAGTATTTT. The chain links TRBV10-3 to TRBJ2-3; TRBD2 aligns across 8 bases. V lost 4 bases and J lost 4; bases outside the gene matches: 19. The CDR3 is 19 amino acids. Germline V gives CDR1 ENHRY, CDR2 SYGVKD.

This clonotype has ten or more counts. The chain links TRBV2 to TRBJ2-7, with D hard to call. Looked up from germline, CDR1 is SNHLY and CDR2 is FYNNEI. This CDR3 region has 11 residues. V was shortened by 7 bases and J by 3 bases, with 7 bases between the two germline ends. CDR3 sequence: CASNDDYEQYF. Written as DNA, the CDR3 is TGTGCCAGCAATGACGACTACGAGCAGTACTTC.